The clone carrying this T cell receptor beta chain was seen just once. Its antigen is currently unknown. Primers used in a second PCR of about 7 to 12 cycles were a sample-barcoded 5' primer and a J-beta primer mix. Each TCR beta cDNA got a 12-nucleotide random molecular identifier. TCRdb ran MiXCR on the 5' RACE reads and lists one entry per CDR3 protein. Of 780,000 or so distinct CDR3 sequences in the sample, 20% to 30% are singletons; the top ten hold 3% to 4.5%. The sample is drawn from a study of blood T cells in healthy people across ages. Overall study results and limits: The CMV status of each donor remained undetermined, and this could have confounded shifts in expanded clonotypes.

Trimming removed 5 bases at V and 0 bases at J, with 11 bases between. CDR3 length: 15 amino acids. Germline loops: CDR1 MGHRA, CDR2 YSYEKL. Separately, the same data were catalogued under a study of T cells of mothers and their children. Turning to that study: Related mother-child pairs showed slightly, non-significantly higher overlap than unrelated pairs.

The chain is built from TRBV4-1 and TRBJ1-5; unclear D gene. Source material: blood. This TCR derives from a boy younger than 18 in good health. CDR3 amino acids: CASSWEEDSNQPQHF. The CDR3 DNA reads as TGCGCCAGCAGCTGGGAGGAAGATAGCAATCAGCCCCAGCATTTT.